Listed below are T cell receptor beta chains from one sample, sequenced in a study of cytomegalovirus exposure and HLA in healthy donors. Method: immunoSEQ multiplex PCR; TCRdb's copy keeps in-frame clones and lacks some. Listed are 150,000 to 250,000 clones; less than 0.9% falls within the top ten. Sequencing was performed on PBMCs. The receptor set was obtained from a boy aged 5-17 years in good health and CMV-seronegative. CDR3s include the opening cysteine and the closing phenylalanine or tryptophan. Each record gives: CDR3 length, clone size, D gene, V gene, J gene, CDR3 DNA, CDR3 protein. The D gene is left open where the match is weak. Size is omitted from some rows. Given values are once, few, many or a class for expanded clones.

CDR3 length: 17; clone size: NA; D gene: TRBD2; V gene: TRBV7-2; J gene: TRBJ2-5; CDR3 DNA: TGTGCCAGCAGCTTAGGGTCGGCTAGCGGGGGCCAAGAGACCCAGTACTTC; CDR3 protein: CASSLGSASGGQETQYF
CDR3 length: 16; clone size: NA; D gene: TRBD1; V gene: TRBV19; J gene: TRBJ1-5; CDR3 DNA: TGTGCCAGTAGTCCTGGGACAGGGGATAGCAATCAGCCCCAGCATTTT; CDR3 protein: CASSPGTGDSNQPQHF
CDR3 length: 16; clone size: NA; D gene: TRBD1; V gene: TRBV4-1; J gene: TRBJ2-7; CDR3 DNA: TGCGCCAGCAGCCAGGGGCAGGGGGCGGTATTCCACGAGCAGTACTTC; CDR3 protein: CASSQGQGAVFHEQYF
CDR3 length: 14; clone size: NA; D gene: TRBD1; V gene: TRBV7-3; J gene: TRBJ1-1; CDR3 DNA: TGTGCCAGCAGCTTAGAAGGGGGCCACACTGAAGCTTTCTTT; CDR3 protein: CASSLEGGHTEAFF
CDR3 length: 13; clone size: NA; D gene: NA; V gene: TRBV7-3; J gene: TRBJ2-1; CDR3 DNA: TGTGCCAGCAGCTTCGAGCCTGCATATGAGCAGTTCTTC; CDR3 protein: CASSFEPAYEQFF
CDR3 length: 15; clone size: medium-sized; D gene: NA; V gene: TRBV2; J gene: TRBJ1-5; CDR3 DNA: TGTGCCAGCAGTGACGACATAAATAGCAATCAGCCCCAGCATTTT; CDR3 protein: CASSDDINSNQPQHF
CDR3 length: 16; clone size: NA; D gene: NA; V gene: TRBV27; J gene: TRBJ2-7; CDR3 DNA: TGTGCCAGCAGCCACAAGTTTAGCGAACAGTCGGACGAGCAGTACTTC; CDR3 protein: CASSHKFSEQSDEQYF
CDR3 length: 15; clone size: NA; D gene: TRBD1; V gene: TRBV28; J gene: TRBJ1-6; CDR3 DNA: TGTGCCAGCTTGACAGGGAGCTCCTATAATTCACCCCTCCACTTT; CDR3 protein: CASLTGSSYNSPLHF
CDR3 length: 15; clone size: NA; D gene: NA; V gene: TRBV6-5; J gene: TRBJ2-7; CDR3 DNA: TGTGCCAGCAGTGTTGACAGGCCCCCCTCCTACGAGCAGTACTTC; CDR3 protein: CASSVDRPPSYEQYF
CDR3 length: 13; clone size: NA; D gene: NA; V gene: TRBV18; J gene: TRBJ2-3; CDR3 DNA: TGTGCCAGCTCACCCAGTCTGACAGATACGCAGTATTTT; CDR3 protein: CASSPSLTDTQYF
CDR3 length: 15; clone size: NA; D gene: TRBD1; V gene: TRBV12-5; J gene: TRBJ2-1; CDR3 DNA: TGTGCTAGTGCCCCCGACAGGGTTTCCTACAATGAGCAGTTCTTC; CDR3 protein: CASAPDRVSYNEQFF
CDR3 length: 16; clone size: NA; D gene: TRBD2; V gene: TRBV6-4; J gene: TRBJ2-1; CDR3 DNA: TGTGCCAGCAGTGGTCAGAGCGGGGGGGGCTACAATGAGCAGTTCTTC; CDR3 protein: CASSGQSGGGYNEQFF
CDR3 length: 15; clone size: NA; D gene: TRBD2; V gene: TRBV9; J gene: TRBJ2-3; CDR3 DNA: TGTGCCAGCAGCACAAAGACTAGCGGCACAGATACGCAGTATTTT; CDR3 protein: CASSTKTSGTDTQYF
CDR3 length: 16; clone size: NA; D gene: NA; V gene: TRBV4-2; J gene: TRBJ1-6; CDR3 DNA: TGTGCCAGCAGCCAAGATGTCCAGGGAACTAATTCACCCCTCCACTTT; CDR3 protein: CASSQDVQGTNSPLHF
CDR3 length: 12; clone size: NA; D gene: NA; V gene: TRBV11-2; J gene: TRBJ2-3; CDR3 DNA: TGTGCCAGCAGCTCCCCGGAGGATACGCAGTATTTT; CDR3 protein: CASSSPEDTQYF
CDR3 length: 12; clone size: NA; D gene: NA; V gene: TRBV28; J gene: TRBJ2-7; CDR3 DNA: TGTGCCAGCAACAAATACCTGTACCGGCAGTACTTC; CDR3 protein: CASNKYLYRQYF
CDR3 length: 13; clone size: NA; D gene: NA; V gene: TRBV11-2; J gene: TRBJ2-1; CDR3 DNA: TGTGCCAGCAGCCCCTTGAGAGCCCCTCATCTGTTCTTC; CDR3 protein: CASSPLRAPHLFF
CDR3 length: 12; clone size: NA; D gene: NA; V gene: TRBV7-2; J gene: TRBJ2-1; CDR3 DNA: TGTGCCAGCAGCCCCGGAGGGGATGAGCAGTTCTTC; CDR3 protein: CASSPGGDEQFF
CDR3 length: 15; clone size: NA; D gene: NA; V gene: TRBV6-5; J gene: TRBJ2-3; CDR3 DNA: TGTGCCAGCAAGCGTTCCGGGACTAGCACAGATACGCAGTATTTT; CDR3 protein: CASKRSGTSTDTQYF
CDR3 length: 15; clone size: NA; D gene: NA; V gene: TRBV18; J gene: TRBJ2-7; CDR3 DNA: TGTGCCAGCTCACCATACAGGACGAGCTCCTACGAGCAGTACTTC; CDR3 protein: CASSPYRTSSYEQYF
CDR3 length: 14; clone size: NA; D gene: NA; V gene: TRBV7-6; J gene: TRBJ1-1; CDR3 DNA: TGTGCCAGCAGCGGGGGGGTCGACAGAGCTGAAGCTTTCTTT; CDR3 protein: CASSGGVDRAEAFF
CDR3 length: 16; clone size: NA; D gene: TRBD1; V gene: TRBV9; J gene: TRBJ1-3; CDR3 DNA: TGTGCCAGCAGCCCGGTGGACAGGGGGGCTGGAAACACCATATATTTT; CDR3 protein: CASSPVDRGAGNTIYF
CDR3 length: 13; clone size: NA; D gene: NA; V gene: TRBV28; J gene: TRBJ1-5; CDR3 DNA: TGTGCAAGCAGGTCGGGGGGCAATCAGCCCCAGCATTTT; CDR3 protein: CASRSGGNQPQHF
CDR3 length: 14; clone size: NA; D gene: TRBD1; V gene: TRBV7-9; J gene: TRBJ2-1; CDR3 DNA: TGTGCCAGCAGCCCACAGGGGATGGACAATGAGCAGTTCTTC; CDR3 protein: CASSPQGMDNEQFF
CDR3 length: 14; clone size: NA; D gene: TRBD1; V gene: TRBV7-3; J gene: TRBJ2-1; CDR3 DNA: TGTGCCAGCAGTCAGGGACAGGGGGTAATTGAGCAGTTCTTC; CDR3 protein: CASSQGQGVIEQFF
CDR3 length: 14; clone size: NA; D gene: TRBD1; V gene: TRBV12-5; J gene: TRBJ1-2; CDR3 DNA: TGTGCTAGTGGTTCGGACAGGTTACCCTATGGCTACACCTTC; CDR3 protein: CASGSDRLPYGYTF
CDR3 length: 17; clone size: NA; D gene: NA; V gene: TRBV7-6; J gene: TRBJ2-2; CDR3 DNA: TGTGCCAGCAGCTTATCGCCGGGATCCGCGAACACCGGGGAGCTGTTTTTT; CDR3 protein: CASSLSPGSANTGELFF
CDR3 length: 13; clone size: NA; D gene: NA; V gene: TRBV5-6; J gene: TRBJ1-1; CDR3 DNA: TGTGCCAGCAGCAGGGGCGGGAACACTGAAGCTTTCTTT; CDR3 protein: CASSRGGNTEAFF
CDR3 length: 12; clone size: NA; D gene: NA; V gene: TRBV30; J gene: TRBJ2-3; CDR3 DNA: TGTGCCTGGGATATAGGGGGTGATACGCAGTATTTT; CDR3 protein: CAWDIGGDTQYF
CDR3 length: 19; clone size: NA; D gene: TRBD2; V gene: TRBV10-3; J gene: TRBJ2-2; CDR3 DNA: TGTGCCATCAGTGAGTCGGGACTAGCGGGGGGACTTGCGGCCGGGGAGCTGTTTTTT; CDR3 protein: CAISESGLAGGLAAGELFF
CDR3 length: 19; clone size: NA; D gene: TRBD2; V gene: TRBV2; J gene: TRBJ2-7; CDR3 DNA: TGTGCCAGCAGTGAGGTCGCCACCGGGACTAGCGGGACCCCCTACGAGCAGTACTTC; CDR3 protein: CASSEVATGTSGTPYEQYF
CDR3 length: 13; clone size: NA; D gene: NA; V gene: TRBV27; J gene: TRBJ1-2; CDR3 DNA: TGTGCCAGCAGTCCCTCGGGGAACTATGGCTACACCTTC; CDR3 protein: CASSPSGNYGYTF
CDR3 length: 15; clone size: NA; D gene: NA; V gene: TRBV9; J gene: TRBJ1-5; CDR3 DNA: TGTGCCAGCAGCCGGGGGTGGGGCGAGGGTCAGCCCCAGCATTTT; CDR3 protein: CASSRGWGEGQPQHF
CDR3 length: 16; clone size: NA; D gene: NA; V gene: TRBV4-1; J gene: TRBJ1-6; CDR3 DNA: TGCGCCAGCAGCCAAGGGCAGGGTATGATGGATTCACCCCTCCACTTT; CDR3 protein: CASSQGQGMMDSPLHF
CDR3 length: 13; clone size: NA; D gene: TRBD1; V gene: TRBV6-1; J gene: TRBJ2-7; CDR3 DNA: TGTGCCAGCAGAAAACAGGGGACCTACGAGCAGTACTTC; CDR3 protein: CASRKQGTYEQYF
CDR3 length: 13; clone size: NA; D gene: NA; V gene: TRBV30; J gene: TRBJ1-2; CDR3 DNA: TGTGCCTGGAGTGACGGACAAGGCTATGGCTACACCTTC; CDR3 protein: CAWSDGQGYGYTF
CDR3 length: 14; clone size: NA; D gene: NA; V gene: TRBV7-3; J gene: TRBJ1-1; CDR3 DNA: TGTGCCAGCAGCTTAAATGGTTTACAGGCTGAAGCTTTCTTT; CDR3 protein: CASSLNGLQAEAFF
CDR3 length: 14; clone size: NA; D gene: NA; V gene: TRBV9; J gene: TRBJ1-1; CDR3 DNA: TGTGCCAGCAGCCCAAACCGAGGGAGCACTGAAGCTTTCTTT; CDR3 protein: CASSPNRGSTEAFF
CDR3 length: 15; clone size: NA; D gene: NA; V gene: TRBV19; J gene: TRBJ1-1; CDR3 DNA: TGTGCCAGTAGTCCCCGAAGAGTCCCGGACACTGAAGCTTTCTTT; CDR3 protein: CASSPRRVPDTEAFF
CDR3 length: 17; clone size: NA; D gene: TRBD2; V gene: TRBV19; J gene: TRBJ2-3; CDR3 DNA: TGTGCCAGTAGTGCCGGACTAGCGGGGGGCCTCACAGATACGCAGTATTTT; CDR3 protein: CASSAGLAGGLTDTQYF
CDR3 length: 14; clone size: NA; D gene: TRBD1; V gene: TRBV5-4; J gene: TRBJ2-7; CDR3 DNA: TGTGCCAGCAGCGGGCGGGACAGGTCCTACGAGCAGTACTTC; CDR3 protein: CASSGRDRSYEQYF
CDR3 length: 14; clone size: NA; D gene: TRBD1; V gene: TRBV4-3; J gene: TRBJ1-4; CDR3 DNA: TGCGCCAGCAGCCGAGCGACAGGGGAGGAAAAACTGTTTTTT; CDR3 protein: CASSRATGEEKLFF
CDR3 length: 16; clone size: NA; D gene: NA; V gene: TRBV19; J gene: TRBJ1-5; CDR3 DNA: TGTGCCAGTAGCAAAGCAGGGTCCGATAGCAATCAGCCCCAGCATTTT; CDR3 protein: CASSKAGSDSNQPQHF
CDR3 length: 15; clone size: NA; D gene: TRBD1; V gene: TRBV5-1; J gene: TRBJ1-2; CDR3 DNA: TGCGCCAGCAGCTTGGTATCCAGGGGGCGCATTGGCTACACCTTC; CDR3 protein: CASSLVSRGRIGYTF
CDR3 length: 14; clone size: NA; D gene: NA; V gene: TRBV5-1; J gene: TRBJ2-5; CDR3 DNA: TGCGCCAGCAGCTTGGGCGGAATCCAAGAGACCCAGTACTTC; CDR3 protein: CASSLGGIQETQYF
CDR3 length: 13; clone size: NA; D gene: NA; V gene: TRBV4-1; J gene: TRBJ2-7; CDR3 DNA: TGCGCCAGCAGCCAGGTACAGGGTTACGAGCAGTACTTC; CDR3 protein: CASSQVQGYEQYF
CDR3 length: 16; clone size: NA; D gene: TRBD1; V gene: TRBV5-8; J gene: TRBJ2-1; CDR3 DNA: TGTGCCAGCGATAGAACCGGGACAGGGGGCTATAATGAGCAGTTCTTC; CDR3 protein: CASDRTGTGGYNEQFF
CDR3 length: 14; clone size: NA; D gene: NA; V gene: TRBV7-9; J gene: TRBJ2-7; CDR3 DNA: TGTGCCAGCAGCAAAGGGGGTTTTAACTACGAGCAGTACTTC; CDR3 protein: CASSKGGFNYEQYF
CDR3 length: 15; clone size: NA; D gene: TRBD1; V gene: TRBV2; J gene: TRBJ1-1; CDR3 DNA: TGTGCCAGCAGTGAAGAAGGACAGGGTACGGCTGAAGCTTTCTTT; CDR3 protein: CASSEEGQGTAEAFF
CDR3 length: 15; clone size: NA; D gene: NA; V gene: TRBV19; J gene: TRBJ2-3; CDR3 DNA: TGTGCCAGTAGTGCCGTCCAAACCCGGGGAGATACGCAGTATTTT; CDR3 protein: CASSAVQTRGDTQYF
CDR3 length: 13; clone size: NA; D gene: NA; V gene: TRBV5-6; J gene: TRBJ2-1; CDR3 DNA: TGTGCCAGCAGCACCCCCAGGGGCCATGAGCAGTTCTTC; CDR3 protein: CASSTPRGHEQFF
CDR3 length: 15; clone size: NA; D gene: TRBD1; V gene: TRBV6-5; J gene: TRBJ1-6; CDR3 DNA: TGTGCCAGCAGTGGAGGGGGCGCGGGTAATTCACCCCTCCACTTT; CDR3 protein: CASSGGGAGNSPLHF
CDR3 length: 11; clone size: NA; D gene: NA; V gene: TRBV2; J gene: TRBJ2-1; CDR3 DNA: TGTGCCAGCAGTGAGTCACAAGAGCAGTTCTTC; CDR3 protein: CASSESQEQFF
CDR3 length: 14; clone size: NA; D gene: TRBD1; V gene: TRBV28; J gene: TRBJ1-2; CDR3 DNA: TGTGCCAGCAAGGGGACAGGGGTCGACTATGGCTACACCTTC; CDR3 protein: CASKGTGVDYGYTF
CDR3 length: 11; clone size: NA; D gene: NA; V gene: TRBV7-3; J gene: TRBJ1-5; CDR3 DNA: TGTGCCAGGGGGGCACCGGAGCCCCAGCATTTT; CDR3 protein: CARGAPEPQHF
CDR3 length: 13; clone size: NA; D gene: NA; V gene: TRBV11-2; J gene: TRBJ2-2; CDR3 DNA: TGTGCCAGCAGCTTAGCCCCCGGCGGGGAGCTGTTTTTT; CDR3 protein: CASSLAPGGELFF
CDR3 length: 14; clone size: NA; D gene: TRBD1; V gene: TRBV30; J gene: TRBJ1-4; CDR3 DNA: TGTGCCGGGAACTCGGACAGGTTTTTCGAAAAACTGTTTTTT; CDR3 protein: CAGNSDRFFEKLFF
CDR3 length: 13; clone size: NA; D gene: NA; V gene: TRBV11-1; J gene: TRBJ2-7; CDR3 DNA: TGTGCCAGCAGCTTTAGGGGAACCGTCCAGCAGTACTTC; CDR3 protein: CASSFRGTVQQYF
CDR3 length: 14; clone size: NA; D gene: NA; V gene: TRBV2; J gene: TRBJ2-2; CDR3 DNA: TGTGCCAGCAGACGGGACTTTAACACCGGGGAGCTGTTTTTT; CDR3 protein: CASRRDFNTGELFF
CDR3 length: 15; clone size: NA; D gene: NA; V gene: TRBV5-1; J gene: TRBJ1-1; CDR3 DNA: TGCGCCAGCAGCTTGGAACAGGGAAGGGACACTGAAGCTTTCTTT; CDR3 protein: CASSLEQGRDTEAFF